The clone carrying this T cell receptor (beta chain) was seen ten or more times. Its specificity is not known. The data are from a study of T cells in Graves' hyperthyroidism and ophthalmopathy. The study's findings and limits: Stable hyperthyroidism and ophthalmopathy were separated using 13 V-J signatures.

TCR beta CDR3 regions were amplified from RNA transcripts. The HTBI set primed first-round TCR CDR3 RT-PCR. In TCRdb, the multiplex PCR reads were re-called with MiXCR into one record per CDR3 protein. The sample lists 350,000 to 450,000 distinct CDR3 sequences; 11% to 15% were seen once. V gave up 1 base and J gave up 11 bases, with 15 bases separating them. The CDR3 is 14 residues long. Germline CDR1 and CDR2: SGHAT and FQNNGV. This rearrangement joins TRBV11-2 to TRBJ2-1; perhaps TRBD2 as D (5 bases). The receptor was isolated from a man aged 50 or older with Graves' ophthalmopathy. Material: blood. CDR3 DNA sequence: TGTGCCAGCAGCTTAGGGGATCAGCGGAGAAAGCAGTTCTTC. Its translation: CASSLGDQRRKQFF.